What follows are 28 T cell receptor beta chains derived from one specimen sequenced in a study of T cell repertoires in cytomegalovirus infection. The antigens for these receptors are not known. TCRdb ran MiXCR on the reads and lists one entry per CDR3 protein. The sample holds approximately 730,000 distinct CDR3 sequences, under 35% seen once. The sequences come from cultured CD8+ T cells from PBMCs, collected from culture after CMV antigen stimulation. The receptors shown here come from a human donor in good health (CMV status not recorded). Some clones in this sample may be carry-over from other donors' samples.

CDR3 region: CASSFDGYEQYV. The CDR3 DNA follows: TGTGCCAGCAGTTTCGACGGTTACGAGCAGTACGTC. The chain combines TRBV6-2 or TRBV6-3 with TRBJ2-7; D uncertain. V lost 4 bases, J lost 4 bases, and 8 bases lay in between. This CDR3 comprises 12 residues. Germline CDR1 and CDR2: MNHEY and SVGEGT.

The chain is built from TRBV4-2 and TRBJ2-5, with D unresolved. Germline values: CDR1 LGHNA, CDR2 YNFKEQ. V was shortened by 0 bases and J by 2 bases, with 7 bases between the two germline ends. This CDR3 is built from 14 residues. The CDR3, as DNA: TGTGCCAGCAGCCAAGATACGACTCAAGAGACCCAGTACTTC. It translates to CASSQDTTQETQYF.

The J gene is TRBJ2-7, the V gene TRBV6-5; a weak D match, TRBD2 (5 bases). Germline V gene data show CDR1 as MNHEY and CDR2 as SVGAGI. V lost 0 bases and J 5 bases, leaving 14 bases between the germline ends. The length of the CDR3 is 15 residues. The CDR3 is CASSYSSQEVDEQYF. CDR3 DNA sequence: TGTGCCAGCAGTTACTCGAGTCAGGAGGTCGACGAGCAGTACTTC.

V gene TRBV12-3 or TRBV12-4 combines with J gene TRBJ2-7, with D perhaps matching TRBD1 (6 bases). Trimming removed 5 bases from V and 5 bases from J, with 10 bases in between. The CDR3 is 12 amino acids. In DNA form, the CDR3 reads TGTGCCAGCAGTACAGGGTCACACGAGCAGTACGTC. It encodes CASSTGSHEQYV.

A few counts support this clonotype. The chain employs TRBV12-3 or TRBV12-4 and TRBJ1-5; D is uncertain. The V end was cut by 5 bases, the J end by 6 bases, with 17 bases between. The CDR3 totals 15 residues. The CDR3 loop reads CASSLDQRPTQPQHF. CDR3 DNA sequence: TGTGCCAGCAGTCTCGACCAACGACCAACTCAGCCCCAGCATTTT.

The chain couples TRBV24-1 to TRBJ2-7, with a tentative D call TRBD2 (5 bases). Trimming took off 4 bases at V and 6 bases at J, with 12 bases between the two ends. This CDR3 is 13 amino acids long. Germline V gene sequence: CDR1 KGHDR, CDR2 SFDVKD. The CDR3 reads CATSESIGGEQYF. In DNA, the CDR3 is TGTGCCACCAGTGAATCCATAGGAGGCGAGCAGTACTTC.

There are many counts of this clonotype. The V and J genes are TRBV7-3 and TRBJ2-3; perhaps TRBD2 as D (5 bases). In germline, CDR1 is SGHTA, CDR2 FQGTGA. CDR3 length equals 17 residues. V lost 0 bases, J lost 2 bases, and 15 bases lay in between. The CDR3 DNA follows: TGTGCCAGCAGCTTAACGCGGGCCCTCTCCGCCACAGATACGCAGTATTTT. This sequence encodes CASSLTRALSATDTQYF.

This clonotype was recorded at least ten times. V and J are TRBV7-9 and TRBJ2-3, with 8 bases that match TRBD2. The CDR3 runs 15 residues. Trimming removed 6 bases from V and 3 bases from J; junction bases left unmatched: 8. In germline, CDR1 is SEHNR, CDR2 FQNEAQ (reference sequence). The CDR3 reads CASRDQGLATDTQYF. CDR3 bases: TGTGCCAGCAGAGACCAAGGACTAGCAACAGATACGCAGTATTTT.

The rearrangement links TRBV7-9 to TRBJ1-1; D gene uncertain. The length of the CDR3 is 14 residues. Germline CDR1 SEHNR, CDR2 FQNEAQ (reference sequence). The ends were cut back, 1 base at V and 6 bases at J, with 12 bases in the middle. The CDR3 region is CASSLEGPGSEAFF. As DNA, the CDR3 is TGTGCCAGCAGCTTAGAGGGCCCAGGTTCTGAAGCTTTCTTT.

The V call is TRBV27, the J call TRBJ2-1, with D perhaps matching TRBD1 (6 bases). The CDR3 runs to 14 residues. V lost 2 bases and J 6 bases, leaving 11 bases between the germline ends. CDR1 and CDR2 from the germline V gene are MNHEY and SMNVEV (reference sequence). The CDR3 sequence is CASSLGGHANEQFF. The CDR3 nucleotides read TGTGCCAGCAGTTTAGGGGGCCACGCCAATGAGCAGTTCTTC.

This clonotype was counted at least ten times. The gene calls are TRBV7-9 and TRBJ2-7; D ambiguous. CDR1 and CDR2 (germline): SEHNR, FQNEAQ (reference sequence). This CDR3 region has 15 residues. V was clipped by 0 bases and J by 3 bases, with 12 bases between them. The CDR3 loop is CASSLAHPTSYEQYF. DNA of the CDR3: TGTGCCAGCAGCTTAGCTCACCCCACAAGCTACGAGCAGTACTTC.

The chain has TRBV27 and TRBJ2-3; tentatively, D is TRBD2 (7 bases). This CDR3 is 16 amino acids long. Per germline, CDR1 MNHEY and CDR2 SMNVEV (reference sequence). V was cut by 2 bases and J by 1 base, with 13 bases left in between. In DNA form, the CDR3 reads TGTGCCAGCAGTTTACTTCGGGGGGCTGGCACAGATACGCAGTATTTT. Protein sequence: CASSLLRGAGTDTQYF.

This clonotype has more than one count but fewer than ten. CDR3 nucleotides: TGTGCCAGCAGCATGCACCGGGACAGGGGTGACAATGAGCAGTTCTTC. Its translation: CASSMHRDRGDNEQFF. V gene TRBV7-9 combines with J gene TRBJ2-1, with 10 bases aligning to TRBD1. This CDR3 is 16 amino acids long. Trimming took 5 bases from V and 5 from J; bases not matched to a gene: 9. Per the germline V gene, CDR1 is SEHNR and CDR2 is FQNEAQ (reference sequence). The full variable domain, rest sourced from reference TRBV7-9 and TRBJ2-1, is DTGVSQNPRHKITKRGQNVTFRCDPISEHNRLYWYRQTLGQGPEFLTYFQNEAQLEKSRLLSDRFSAERPKGSFSTLEIQRTEQGDSAMYLCASSMHRDRGDNEQFFGPGTRLTVL.

This clonotype was seen a handful of times. V gene TRBV28 combines with J gene TRBJ2-3; the D call may be TRBD1 or TRBD2 (6 bases each). Looked up from germline, CDR1 is MDHEN and CDR2 is SYDVKM. The length of the CDR3 is 15 residues. V lost 7 bases and J 1 base, leaving 15 bases between the germline ends. This CDR3 reads CASNPYRGGTDTQYF. The CDR3 DNA reads as TGTGCCAGCAACCCTTATAGGGGGGGCACAGATACGCAGTATTTT.

This rearrangement joins TRBV4-1 to TRBJ2-6, with TRBD2 as a possible D gene (5 bases). V was pared by 0 bases and J by 1 base, with 7 bases between. The CDR3 has 16 amino acids. Looked up from germline, CDR1 is MGHRA and CDR2 is YSYEKL. CDR3 in amino acids: CASSQDAGSGANVLTF. The CDR3, as DNA: TGCGCCAGCAGCCAAGATGCGGGTTCTGGGGCCAACGTCCTGACTTTC.

The gene calls are TRBV6-2 or TRBV6-3 and TRBJ1-5; 9 nucleotides agree with TRBD1. CDR3 length equals 17 residues. Per the germline V gene, CDR1 is MNHEY and CDR2 is SVGEGT. V was pared by 5 bases and J by 5 bases, with 13 bases of the junction left unmatched. The CDR3 spells CASSPGQGRSLDQPQHF. The CDR3 DNA follows: TGTGCCAGCAGTCCCGGACAGGGGAGATCTTTGGATCAGCCCCAGCATTTT.

A few counts support this clonotype. The genes are TRBV6-5 and TRBJ2-7; no firm D call. The germline V gene encodes CDR1 MNHEY and CDR2 SVGAGI. This CDR3 comprises 12 residues. V was trimmed by 5 bases and J by 2 bases, leaving 7 bases between them. Here the CDR3 reads CASSRDAYEQYF. The DNA for the CDR3 is TGTGCCAGCAGTAGAGACGCCTACGAGCAGTACTTC.

The table lists this clonotype with a few counts. The chain links TRBV7-2 to TRBJ2-3; 11 bases are shared with TRBD2. Unmatched junction bases numbered 18, after V lost 5 bases and J lost 2 bases. Germline loops: CDR1 SGHTA, CDR2 FQGNSA. The CDR3 has 20 amino acids. CDR3 coding DNA: TGTGCCAGCAGCGCAACGCTAGCGGGGGGCCCTAACTTCCACACAGATACGCAGTATTTT. Translated: CASSATLAGGPNFHTDTQYF.

J is TRBJ2-1 and V is TRBV12-3 or TRBV12-4; D unclear. The V and J ends lost 8 bases and 7 bases respectively, with 12 bases between them. The CDR3 length is 12 residues. The CDR3 DNA sequence: TGTGCCAGCTTAACATTGCGAAATGAGCAGTTCTTC. Protein: CASLTLRNEQFF.

This chain joins TRBV4-1 and TRBJ2-3; no reliable D call. The V gene lost 4 bases and the J gene lost 6 bases, with 17 bases spanning the gap. Per germline, CDR1 MGHRA and CDR2 YSYEKL. This CDR3 is built from 15 residues. For the CDR3, the DNA is TGCGCCAGCAGCCGCTCGGCCCTTAATTCGGATACGCAGTATTTT. Its protein is CASSRSALNSDTQYF.

This clonotype has a handful of counts. J is TRBJ2-3 and V is TRBV4-1, with 9 bases matching TRBD2. The V gene's germline CDR1 is MGHRA and CDR2 YSYEKL. V trimming: 2 bases; J trimming: 4 bases; junction bases outside the gene matches: 10. The CDR3 covers 17 residues. The CDR3 DNA reads TGCGCCAGCAGCCAAAGCCCCCGCGGGGGGGGGGCAGATACGCAGTATTTT. Its translation: CASSQSPRGGGADTQYF.

This rearrangement joins TRBV29-1 to TRBJ2-5; D call uncertain. The CDR3 contains 15 residues. The V end was cut by 0 bases, the J end by 0 bases, with 11 bases between. Germline CDR1 reads SQVTM; CDR2 reads ANQGSEA. The CDR3 is CSVEDPINYQETQYF. The CDR3 coding sequence is TGCAGCGTTGAAGATCCAATTAACTACCAAGAGACCCAGTACTTC.

V and J are TRBV29-1 and TRBJ1-2; a weak D match, TRBD1 (6 bases). Germline values: CDR1 SQVTM, CDR2 ANQGSEA. The V gene lost 3 bases and the J gene lost 6 bases, with 11 bases spanning the gap. The CDR3 has 12 residues. The CDR3 loop reads CSVDWTEDGYTF. For the CDR3, the DNA is TGCAGCGTTGACTGGACAGAGGATGGCTACACCTTC.

The chain couples TRBV4-1 to TRBJ1-2; 10 bases fit TRBD1. The CDR3 consists of 13 residues. Germline V gene lookup returns CDR1 MGHRA and CDR2 YSYEKL. The V segment lost 5 bases and the J segment 6 bases; nucleotides outside the gene matches: 3. This chain's CDR3 is CASSETGGNGYTF. The CDR3 bases are TGCGCCAGCAGCGAGACAGGGGGCAATGGCTACACCTTC.

The gene calls are TRBV10-3 and TRBJ2-1; D possibly corresponds to TRBD2 (5 bases). Per germline, CDR1 ENHRY and CDR2 SYGVKD. V gave up 3 bases and J gave up 2 bases, with 14 bases separating them. There are 16 residues in the CDR3. CDR3 nucleotides: TGTGCCATCAGTGACCCCAAAGCGGAGGCCTACAATGAGCAGTTCTTC. Translated, it gives CAISDPKAEAYNEQFF.

This chain uses TRBV20-1 with TRBJ2-3; 9 bases align to TRBD2. The CDR3 extends over 19 amino acids. The germline CDR1 and CDR2 sequences are DFQATT and SNEGSKA (reference sequence). The V and J ends lost 7 bases and 1 base, in that order; junction bases with no gene match: 21. CDR3 loop: CSDLAPGLAPWAGTDTQYF. The CDR3 bases are TGCAGTGATTTGGCCCCCGGACTAGCGCCCTGGGCCGGCACAGATACGCAGTATTTT.

On this clonotype: Being one base from a much bigger clone, this may be a read error. This chain connects TRBV5-6 to TRBJ2-7, with a tentative D call TRBD1 (6 bases). From germline, CDR1 is SGHDT and CDR2 YYEEEE. The ends were cut back, 5 bases at V and 3 bases at J, with 6 bases in the middle. This CDR3 has 11 amino acids. The CDR3 is CASRTGYEQYF. As DNA, the CDR3 is TGTGCCAGCAGGACAGGCTACGAGCAGTACTTC.

This clonotype was seen more than once but under ten times. This chain links TRBV27 with TRBJ1-5, with TRBD1 matching over 8 bases. Germline V gene data show CDR1 as MNHEY and CDR2 as SMNVEV (reference sequence). The CDR3 runs to 15 residues. V lost 6 bases to trimming and J lost 2 bases; unmatched junction nucleotides: 6. The CDR3 reads CASSPDRVGNQPQHF. The CDR3 DNA follows: TGTGCCAGCAGCCCGGACAGGGTTGGCAATCAGCCCCAGCATTTT.